One and the same sample provided the 28 T cell receptor beta chains below, sequenced in a study of blood T cells in healthy people across ages. A J-beta primer mix and a sample-barcoded 5' primer were used in a second PCR of roughly 6 to 12 cycles. From the 5' RACE reads, TCRdb called clonotypes with MiXCR, one entry per CDR3 protein. The sample holds some 290,000 distinct CDR3 sequences; 25% to 30% are singletons and the top ten take around 30%. The sequenced sample consisted of blood. All receptors derive from a woman in her 70s in good health.

Ten or more counts support this clonotype. CDR3: CASSHRGTEAFF. The CDR3 bases are TGCGCCAGCAGCCATAGGGGCACTGAAGCTTTCTTT. This chain uses TRBV4-3 with TRBJ1-1, with D perhaps TRBD1 (5 bases). This CDR3 has 12 amino acids. Germline CDR1 and CDR2: LGHNA and YSLEER. V shed 3 bases and J shed 4 bases, with 6 bases lying between them.

The rearrangement links TRBV20-1 to TRBJ2-5, with D perhaps TRBD1 (5 bases). Trimming removed 2 bases from V and 2 bases from J, with 15 bases in between. The CDR3 consists of 15 residues. The germline gives CDR1 DFQATT, CDR2 SNEGSKA (reference sequence). The DNA of the CDR3 is TGCAGTGCTAGAAGTCTGACAGATACACAAGAGACCCAGTACTTC. It specifies CSARSLTDTQETQYF.

The sample holds a few counts of this clonotype. The chain is built from TRBV27 and TRBJ1-1; D gene ambiguous. CDR1 is MNHEY, CDR2 SMNVEV, per germline (reference sequence). This CDR3 has 14 amino acids. Trimming cost V 3 bases and J 0 bases, with 8 bases left between them. CDR3 region: CASSLLGMNTEAFF. The CDR3 nucleotides are TGTGCCAGCAGTTTGCTCGGGATGAACACTGAAGCTTTCTTT.

The V gene is TRBV27, the J gene TRBJ1-2; D ambiguous. Germline assignment: CDR1 MNHEY and CDR2 SMNVEV (reference sequence). V dropped 6 bases and J dropped 8 bases, with 16 bases sitting between them. This CDR3 is 13 amino acids long. The DNA for the CDR3 is TGTGCCAGCAGCACCACGGGAGGGTACGGCTACACCTTC. Translating it yields CASSTTGGYGYTF.

This clonotype was observed a handful of times. The genes are TRBV19 and TRBJ2-7; D call uncertain. The germline gives CDR1 LNHDA, CDR2 SQIVND (reference sequence). Trimming left V 1 base short and J 3 bases short, with 10 bases between. CDR3 size: 14 residues. The CDR3 nucleotides are TGTGCCAGTAGTATAGGACTCAACAACTACGAGCAGTACTTC. Translated, it gives CASSIGLNNYEQYF.

As DNA, the CDR3 is TGTGCCAGCAGCCCACGATGGGGACTAGCGGGAGGATCCTACAATGAGCAGTTCTTC. Amino acid sequence: CASSPRWGLAGGSYNEQFF. The chain employs TRBV7-9 and TRBJ2-1, with 15 bases aligning to TRBD2. V shed 5 bases and J 1 base; nucleotides not matched to a gene: 9. CDR3 length: 19 residues. Germline V gives CDR1 SEHNR, CDR2 FQNEAQ (reference sequence). Based on the CDR3 plus reference TRBV7-9 and TRBJ2-1, the full variable domain is DTGVSQNPRHKITKRGQNVTFRCDPISEHNRLYWYRQTLGQGPEFLTYFQNEAQLEKSRLLSDRFSAERPKGSFSTLEIQRTEQGDSAMYLCASSPRWGLAGGSYNEQFFGPGTRLTVL.

In its sample, this clonotype was seen a few times. The chain employs TRBV20-1 and TRBJ2-7, with D perhaps TRBD1 or TRBD2 (5 bases each). Germline V gene data show CDR1 as DFQATT and CDR2 as SNEGSKA (reference sequence). The CDR3 is made up of 14 amino acids. The V end was cut by 6 bases, the J end by 5 bases, with 20 bases between. As DNA, the CDR3 is TGCAGTGCATCCCGGGACCCTCAGTCCCACGAGCAGTACTTC. This codes for CSASRDPQSHEQYF.

The chain recombines TRBV20-1 with TRBJ2-7; 11 nucleotides align to TRBD2. J was trimmed by 5 bases and V by 4 bases; bases with no gene match: 7. Looked up from germline, CDR1 is DFQATT and CDR2 is SNEGSKA (reference sequence). The CDR3 covers 14 residues. CDR3 amino acids: CSAKLAGASNEQYF. CDR3 in DNA: TGCAGTGCTAAACTAGCGGGAGCGTCCAACGAGCAGTACTTC.

V is TRBV12-3 or TRBV12-4 and J is TRBJ1-1; D unresolved. V was trimmed by 3 bases and J by 3 bases, leaving 5 bases between them. There are 12 residues in the CDR3. CDR3 sequence reads: CASSFRDTEAFF. In nucleotides, the CDR3 is TGTGCCAGCAGTTTTAGGGACACTGAAGCTTTCTTT.

Only a few counts were recorded for this clonotype. A junction end diverges from the germline sequence, so it may reflect a read error. DNA for the CDR3: TGTGCCAGCAGCTTAGGACAGCTCCTTATTGGAGCTGGGGCCATCGTCCTGACTTTC. Its translation is CASSLGQLLIGAGAIVLTF. The chain recombines TRBV5-8 with TRBJ2-6; D possibly corresponds to TRBD1 (6 bases). The germline V gene encodes CDR1 SGHTS and CDR2 YDEGEE. CDR3 length: 19 amino acids.

At least ten counts were recorded for this clonotype. The J gene is TRBJ1-5, the V gene TRBV7-2, with D unclear. Germline V gene data show CDR1 as SGHTA and CDR2 as FQGNSA. The V gene lost 5 bases and the J gene lost 0 bases, with 5 bases spanning the gap. The CDR3 loop spans 13 amino acids. CDR3 in DNA: TGTGCCAGCAGCCCAAGTAGCAATCAGCCCCAGCATTTT. Amino acid sequence: CASSPSSNQPQHF.

V gene TRBV9 combines with J gene TRBJ2-3; D not certain. Between the trimmed V and J ends, which lost 4 bases and 9 bases, there was a span of 12 bases. CDR3 length: 12 amino acids. Germline V lookup: CDR1 SGDLS, CDR2 YYNGEE. The DNA for the CDR3 is TGTGCCAGCAGCACAGTCTACGACACGCAGTATTTT. The encoded protein is CASSTVYDTQYF.

The J gene is TRBJ2-7, the V gene TRBV2; 8 bases fit TRBD1. The V and J ends lost 3 bases and 0 bases, in that order; junction bases with no gene match: 4. The CDR3 covers 15 residues. In germline, CDR1 is SNHLY, CDR2 FYNNEI. CDR3 residues: CASSEDRDSSYEQYF. CDR3 sequence (DNA): TGTGCCAGCAGTGAGGACAGGGACAGCTCCTACGAGCAGTACTTC.

The rearrangement links TRBV7-9 to TRBJ2-5; 10 bases fit TRBD2. The CDR3 covers 15 residues. V was clipped by 2 bases and J by 4 bases; unmatched bases: 4. Germline V gene data show CDR1 as SEHNR and CDR2 as FQNEAQ (reference sequence). As DNA, the CDR3 is TGTGCCAGCAGCTTACTAGCGGGAGAAAGAGAGACCCAGTACTTC. It codes for CASSLLAGERETQYF.

V and J are TRBV11-2 and TRBJ2-3; 7 bases map to TRBD1. From germline, CDR1 is SGHAT and CDR2 FQNNGV. V was pared by 5 bases and J by 3 bases, with 11 bases of the junction left unmatched. This CDR3 contains 16 residues. The CDR3 protein is CASSPGGYWVTDTQYF. The CDR3 DNA reads TGTGCCAGCAGCCCAGGGGGATATTGGGTTACAGATACGCAGTATTTT.

The chain combines TRBV12-3 or TRBV12-4 with TRBJ1-3; no clear D gene. The CDR3 consists of 13 residues. V lost 8 bases and J 0 bases, leaving 8 bases between the germline ends. The CDR3 here is CASAGISGNTIYF. The CDR3 bases are TGTGCCAGCGCGGGTATCTCTGGAAACACCATATATTTT.

This clonotype has only a few counts. The chain has TRBV20-1 and TRBJ1-1; D gene ambiguous. Germline V gene lookup returns CDR1 DFQATT and CDR2 SNEGSKA (reference sequence). V was shortened by 1 base and J by 4 bases, with 13 bases between the two germline ends. The length of the CDR3 is 14 residues. CDR3 DNA sequence: TGCAGTGCTAGAGCGCCCGGGATCGGCACTGAAGCTTTCTTT. Residues: CSARAPGIGTEAFF.

This clonotype was recorded at least ten times. The genes are TRBV7-2 and TRBJ1-1; D remains unclear. V lost 4 bases and J lost 2, with 8 bases in between. The V gene's germline CDR1 is SGHTA and CDR2 FQGNSA. The CDR3 totals 13 residues. CDR3 in DNA: TGTGCCAGCAGCTCTCGCGCCAACACTGAAGCTTTCTTT. Translation: CASSSRANTEAFF.

Many counts were recorded for this clonotype. The chain couples TRBV4-1 to TRBJ1-6; possible D gene TRBD1, 5 bases. CDR1 is MGHRA, CDR2 YSYEKL, per germline. Between the trimmed V and J ends, which lost 2 bases and 5 bases, there was a span of 13 bases. This CDR3 has 16 amino acids. In DNA form, the CDR3 reads TGCGCCAGCAGCCAACCCCGTAGGGGTAATAATTCACCCCTCCACTTT. Residues: CASSQPRRGNNSPLHF.

The chain employs TRBV7-2 and TRBJ2-6; D uncertain. The CDR3 spans 15 residues. The V end lost 2 bases, the J end lost 4 bases, and 9 bases lay between the germline ends. Germline V CDR1 and CDR2: SGHTA, FQGNSA. Here the CDR3 DNA reads TGTGCCAGCAGCTTAAACGTAGGCGGGGCCAACGTCCTGACTTTC. Residues: CASSLNVGGANVLTF.

The rearrangement links TRBV5-8 to TRBJ2-2, with 7 bases fitting TRBD2. CDR3 length: 15 residues. After removal of 5 bases from V and 5 bases from J, the junction contained 9 bases not matched to a gene. Germline V gene data show CDR1 as SGHTS and CDR2 as YDEGEE. This CDR3 is CASSSAGLRTGELFF. CDR3 nucleotides: TGTGCCAGCAGTTCAGCGGGGCTTAGGACCGGGGAGCTGTTTTTT.

This clonotype has a count of ten or more. The chain has TRBV10-3 and TRBJ2-1; TRBD2 agrees at 12 bases. V was clipped by 10 bases and J by 8 bases; unmatched bases: 9. Germline V gene lookup returns CDR1 ENHRY and CDR2 SYGVKD. The CDR3 is 14 residues long. The CDR3 is CATRGTSGYYEQFF. The CDR3 nucleotides read TGTGCCACTCGGGGGACTAGCGGGTATTATGAGCAGTTCTTC.

This clonotype was detected only a few times. The V and J genes are TRBV29-1 and TRBJ2-7, with no clear D. The germline CDR1 and CDR2 sequences are SQVTM and ANQGSEA. Between the trimmed V and J ends, which lost 5 bases and 2 bases, there was a span of 16 bases. The CDR3 spans 14 residues. This CDR3 is CSVRSAIRPYEQYF. The DNA for the CDR3 is TGCAGCGTTAGATCGGCCATCCGGCCCTACGAGCAGTACTTC.

On this clonotype: A much larger clone sits a single nucleotide away, making a read error possible. V and J are TRBV27 and TRBJ2-1; TRBD2 is a possible D gene (5 bases). The CDR3 loop spans 17 amino acids. Germline V gene lookup returns CDR1 MNHEY and CDR2 SMNVEV (reference sequence). The germline V and J ends were trimmed by 7 bases and 0 bases, with 19 bases remaining between them. The CDR3 protein is CASNSLSGVPSYNEQFF. The CDR3 DNA follows: TGTGCCAGCAATTCCCTCTCCGGGGTACCCTCCTACAATGAGCAGTTCTTC.

This clonotype has more than one count but fewer than ten. This rearrangement joins TRBV20-1 to TRBJ2-1, with 14 bases lining up with TRBD2. Near its end, the DNA agrees better with TRBJ2-7, so the J call may be wrong. This CDR3 has 15 amino acids. Germline CDR1 and CDR2: DFQATT and SNEGSKA (reference sequence). The CDR3 spells CSASEGLAGAREQYF. CDR3 coding DNA: TGCAGTGCTAGTGAGGGACTAGCGGGAGCTCGGGAGCAGTACTTC.

This clonotype appeared a few times. The chain has TRBV5-1 and TRBJ2-7, with TRBD1 matching over 7 bases. CDR1 is SGHRS, CDR2 YFSETQ, per germline. Losses at the gene ends were 5 bases for V and 0 bases for J; bases not matched to a gene: 14. The CDR3 is 17 residues long. DNA for the CDR3: TGCGCCAGCAGTGAGGGACAGCGCTCTTCTATCTCCTACGAGCAGTACTTC. This encodes CASSEGQRSSISYEQYF. Filled out from reference TRBV5-1 and TRBJ2-7, the complete variable domain reads KAGVTQTPRYLIKTRGQQVTLSCSPISGHRSVSWYQQTPGQGLQFLFEYFSETQRNKGNFPGRFSGRQFSNSRSEMNVSTLELGDSALYLCASSEGQRSSISYEQYFGPGTRLTVT.

The chain couples TRBV20-1 to TRBJ2-1, with 7 bases identical to TRBD2. There are 15 residues in the CDR3. Looked up from germline, CDR1 is DFQATT and CDR2 is SNEGSKA (reference sequence). V trimming: 0 bases; J trimming: 3 bases; junction bases outside the gene matches: 5. The CDR3 loop is CSAREWGGGYNEQFF. Written as DNA, the CDR3 is TGCAGTGCTAGAGAGTGGGGGGGTGGCTACAATGAGCAGTTCTTC.

This clonotype was recorded once. The chain joins TRBV28 to TRBJ2-6, with D possibly matching TRBD1 (6 bases). V dropped 2 bases and J dropped 0 bases, with 17 bases sitting between them. CDR1 and CDR2 from the germline V gene are MDHEN and SYDVKM. The CDR3 is 19 residues long. DNA for the CDR3: TGTGCCAGCAGTTTAAGAACAGGGACCTACCGCTCTGGGGCCAACGTCCTGACTTTC. Its protein is CASSLRTGTYRSGANVLTF.